This T cell receptor (beta chain) is from a study of CD8 T cells in ankylosing spondylitis. Germline CDR1 reads MDHEN; CDR2 reads SYDVKM. V was clipped by 6 bases and J by 0 bases, with 10 bases between them. The length of the CDR3 is 14 residues. A few counts support this clonotype. The antigen is undetermined. In making TCR beta libraries, quantitative 5'-RACE with molecular barcodes was used. TCRdb passed the 5' RACE reads through MiXCR, listing each CDR3 protein once. The sample holds fewer than 400,000 distinct CDR3 sequences; approximately 20% are singletons and the top ten take approximately 16%. General study results and limits: Some of the motif variants had earlier been found in reactive arthritis patients' fluid and blood. In ankylosing spondylitis blood, a motif of roughly 8 highly homologous TCR beta variants appeared characteristic. Reports say disease-linked clones showed up significantly more in matched ankylosing spondylitis synovial fluid. CD8+ cells made up the disease-linked clones, which were relatively rare in peripheral blood.

Input material: blood, either unsorted or a sorted T cell fraction (not recorded which). The source of this sequence is a male donor with ankylosing spondylitis. The genes are TRBV28 and TRBJ2-3; no clear D. The CDR3 reads CASRPASSTDTQYF. The CDR3 region has the DNA TGTGCCAGCAGGCCCGCTTCCAGCACAGATACGCAGTATTTT.